These 5 T cell receptor beta chains share one sample of origin, sequenced in a study of blood T cell repertoires in COVID-19 (dated by TCRdb to 2019 to 2021). Receptor libraries were prepared by the immunoSEQ multiplex PCR assay. What TCRdb holds here is the immuneACCESS table cut down to in-frame rearrangements. Part of the clones is not present; checked against another copy, under half of the missing clones reflect an unresolved V gene, and the others are unexplained. This sample gives about 27,000 clones in total; around 67% of them show up just once. The ten largest clonotypes hold 7.3% of the sample. The sequenced material came from peripheral blood. These receptors were collected from a man in his fifties or sixties with active or convalescent COVID-19.

This clone is labeled medium-sized. V and J are TRBV5-4 and TRBJ2-7; D possibly corresponds to TRBD1 (5 bases). Trimming shortened V by 4 bases and J by 7 bases, and 15 bases separated the two germline ends. The CDR3 has 13 amino acids. Germline assignment: CDR1 SGHNT and CDR2 YYREEE (reference sequence). CDR3 nucleotide sequence: TGTGCCAGCAGCCGTTTGGGGCGCTGGGAGCAGTACTTC. Residues: CASSRLGRWEQYF.

The chain carries TRBV3-1 (or the pseudogene TRBV3-2) and TRBJ2-1, with 11 positions matching TRBD1. V gave up 4 bases and J gave up 6 bases; unmatched junction bases: 11. Germline values: CDR1 LGHDT, CDR2 YNNKEL (reference sequence). CDR3 length equals 17 residues. The DNA for the CDR3 is TGTGCCAGCAGCCCACGCACCGGGACAGGGGGATTCAATGAGCAGTTCTTC. Translating it yields CASSPRTGTGGFNEQFF.

The J gene is TRBJ2-2, the V gene TRBV11-3, with unresolved D. The CDR3 covers 13 residues. Germline V CDR1 and CDR2: SGHNT, YENEEA. Trimming pared 7 bases from V and 5 bases from J, leaving 11 bases between. The CDR3 nucleotides read TGTGCCAGCAACCGACTCGGAACCGGGGAGCTGTTTTTT. Translated, it gives CASNRLGTGELFF.

This clone was detected a few times. This chain connects TRBV7-9 to TRBJ1-1, with D unclear. Germline CDR1 reads SEHNR; CDR2 reads FQNEAQ (reference sequence). The CDR3 has 15 amino acids. The germline V and J ends were trimmed by 5 bases and 0 bases, with 13 bases remaining between them. Here the CDR3 reads CASSTKRRVNTEAFF. Here the CDR3 DNA reads TGTGCCAGCAGCACGAAACGACGGGTGAACACTGAAGCTTTCTTT.

The V and J genes are TRBV24-1 and TRBJ2-1, with 7 bases aligning to TRBD1. The germline V gene has CDR1 KGHDR and CDR2 SFDVKD. This CDR3 is built from 13 residues. With 7 bases clipped from V and 9 bases from J, the junction kept 8 bases outside the gene matches. CDR3 DNA: TGTGCCACCAGCAGGGGGTGGGATGCTGAGCAGTTCTTC. Translation gives CATSRGWDAEQFF.